This TCR beta chain was profiled in a study of T cell repertoires in cytomegalovirus infection. TCRdb re-derived calls from the reads in MiXCR, one entry per CDR3 protein. Of about 310,000 distinct CDR3 sequences listed, roughly 25% are singletons. This clonotype was observed at least ten times. Its antigen is as yet unknown. Germline V CDR1 and CDR2: SGHTA, FQGNSA. This CDR3 has 14 residues. The trim removed 3 bases at V and 7 bases at J, leaving 2 bases unmatched. This receptor was obtained from a human donor in good health (CMV status not recorded). Some clones in this sample may be carry-over from other donors' samples. The source was cultured PBMCs, collected from culture after CMV antigen stimulation. The chain is built from TRBV7-2 and TRBJ2-2; 10 nucleotides align to TRBD2. CDR3 sequence reads: CASSFGTSVGELFF. In DNA form, the CDR3 reads TGTGCCAGCAGCTTCGGGACTAGCGTCGGGGAGCTGTTTTTT.